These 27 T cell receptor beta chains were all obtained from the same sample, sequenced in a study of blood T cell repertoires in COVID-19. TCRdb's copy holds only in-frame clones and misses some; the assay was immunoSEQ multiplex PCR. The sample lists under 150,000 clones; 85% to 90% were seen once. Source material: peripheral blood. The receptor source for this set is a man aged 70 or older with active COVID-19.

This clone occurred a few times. The CDR3 nucleotides read TGTGCCAGCCTGGGGGCTAGCGGAACCTACGAGCAGTACTTC. Its protein is CASLGASGTYEQYF. The chain recombines TRBV2 with TRBJ2-7; possibly TRBD2 for D (7 bases). Germline V gives CDR1 SNHLY, CDR2 FYNNEI. This CDR3 region has 14 residues. Trimming removed 8 bases at V and 2 bases at J, with 16 bases between.

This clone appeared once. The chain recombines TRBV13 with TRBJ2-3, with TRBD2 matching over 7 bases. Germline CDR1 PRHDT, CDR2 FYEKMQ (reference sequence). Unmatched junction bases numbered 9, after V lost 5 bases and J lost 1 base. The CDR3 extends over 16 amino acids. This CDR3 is CASSTLAAAGTDTQYF. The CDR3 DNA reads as TGTGCCAGCAGCACCCTAGCGGCGGCGGGCACAGATACGCAGTATTTT.

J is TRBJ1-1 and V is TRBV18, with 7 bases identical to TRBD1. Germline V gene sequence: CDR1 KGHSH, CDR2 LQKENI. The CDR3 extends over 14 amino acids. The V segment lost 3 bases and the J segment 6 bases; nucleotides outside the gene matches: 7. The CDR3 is CASSPLTGLSEAFF. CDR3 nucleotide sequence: TGTGCCAGCTCACCCCTGACAGGGTTGTCTGAAGCTTTCTTT. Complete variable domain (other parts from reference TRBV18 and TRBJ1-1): NAGVMQNPRHLVRRRGQEARLRCSPMKGHSHVYWYRQLPEEGLKFMVYLQKENIIDESGMPKERFSAEFPKEGPSILRIQQVVRGDSAAYFCASSPLTGLSEAFFGQGTRLTVV.

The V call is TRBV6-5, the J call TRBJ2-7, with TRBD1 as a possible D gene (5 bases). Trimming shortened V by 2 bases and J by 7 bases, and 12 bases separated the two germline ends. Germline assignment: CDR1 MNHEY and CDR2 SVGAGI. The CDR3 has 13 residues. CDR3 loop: CASSYDRLSEQYF. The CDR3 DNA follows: TGTGCCAGCAGTTACGACAGACTGAGTGAGCAGTACTTC.

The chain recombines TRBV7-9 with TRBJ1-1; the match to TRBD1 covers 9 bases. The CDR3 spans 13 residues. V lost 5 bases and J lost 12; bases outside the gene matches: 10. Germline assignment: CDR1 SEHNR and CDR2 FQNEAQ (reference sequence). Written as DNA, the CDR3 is TGTGCCAGCAGCCCCCAGGACAGGGGAGGATCTTTCTTT. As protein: CASSPQDRGGSFF.

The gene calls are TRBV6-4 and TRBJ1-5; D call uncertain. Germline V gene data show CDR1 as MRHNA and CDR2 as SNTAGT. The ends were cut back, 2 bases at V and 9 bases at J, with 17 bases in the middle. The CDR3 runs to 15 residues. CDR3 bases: TGTGCCAGCAGTGACACAAGACGGCTAGAATGGCCCCAGCATTTT. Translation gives CASSDTRRLEWPQHF.

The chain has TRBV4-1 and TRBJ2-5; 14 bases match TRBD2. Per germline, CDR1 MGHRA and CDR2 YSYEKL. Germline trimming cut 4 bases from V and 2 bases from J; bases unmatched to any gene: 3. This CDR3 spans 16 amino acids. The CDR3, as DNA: TGCGCCAGCAGCCCGGGACTAGCGGGAGCTCAAGAGACCCAGTACTTC. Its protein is CASSPGLAGAQETQYF.

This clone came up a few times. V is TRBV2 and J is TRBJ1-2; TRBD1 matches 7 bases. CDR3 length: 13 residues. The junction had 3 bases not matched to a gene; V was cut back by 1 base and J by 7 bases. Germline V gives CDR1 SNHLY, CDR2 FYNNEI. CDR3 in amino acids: CASSEGQGSGYTF. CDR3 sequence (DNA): TGTGCCAGCAGTGAAGGACAGGGAAGTGGCTACACCTTC.

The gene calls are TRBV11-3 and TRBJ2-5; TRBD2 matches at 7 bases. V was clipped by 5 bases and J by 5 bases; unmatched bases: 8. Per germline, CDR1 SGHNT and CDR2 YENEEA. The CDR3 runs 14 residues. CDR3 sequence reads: CASSPHRGSETQYF. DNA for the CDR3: TGTGCCAGCAGCCCCCATCGCGGGAGTGAGACCCAGTACTTC. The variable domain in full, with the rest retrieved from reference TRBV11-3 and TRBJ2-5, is EAGVVQSPRYKIIEKKQPVAFWCNPISGHNTLYWYLQNLGQGPELLIRYENEEAVDDSQLPKDRFSAERLKGVDSTLKIQPAELGDSAVYLCASSPHRGSETQYFGPGTRLLVL.

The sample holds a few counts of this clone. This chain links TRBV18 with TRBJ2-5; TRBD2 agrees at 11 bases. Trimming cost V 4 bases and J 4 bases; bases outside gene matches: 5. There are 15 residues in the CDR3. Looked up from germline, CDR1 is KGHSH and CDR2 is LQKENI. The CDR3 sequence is CASSLAGGPIETQYF. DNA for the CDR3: TGTGCCAGCTCACTAGCGGGAGGGCCTATAGAGACCCAGTACTTC.

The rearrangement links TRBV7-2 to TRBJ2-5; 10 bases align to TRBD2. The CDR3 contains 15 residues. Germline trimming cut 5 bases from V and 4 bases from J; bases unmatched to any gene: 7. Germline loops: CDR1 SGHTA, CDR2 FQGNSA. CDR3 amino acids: CASSLQRLAGETQYF. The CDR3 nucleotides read TGTGCCAGCAGCCTCCAGAGACTAGCGGGAGAGACCCAGTACTTC. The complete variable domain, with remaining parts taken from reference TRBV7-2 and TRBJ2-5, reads GAGVSQSPSNKVTEKGKDVELRCDPISGHTALYWYRQSLGQGLEFLIYFQGNSAPDKSGLPSDRFSAERTGGSVSTLTIQRTQQEDSAVYLCASSLQRLAGETQYFGPGTRLLVL.

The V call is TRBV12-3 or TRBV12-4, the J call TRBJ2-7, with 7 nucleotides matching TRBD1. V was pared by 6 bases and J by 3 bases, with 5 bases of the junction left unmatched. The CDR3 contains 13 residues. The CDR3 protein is CASSPAGGYEQYF. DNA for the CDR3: TGTGCCAGCAGCCCCGCAGGGGGCTACGAGCAGTACTTC.

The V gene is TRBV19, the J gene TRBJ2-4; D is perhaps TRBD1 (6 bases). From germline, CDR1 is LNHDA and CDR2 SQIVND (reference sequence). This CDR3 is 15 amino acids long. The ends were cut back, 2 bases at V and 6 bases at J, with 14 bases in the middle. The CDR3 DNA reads TGTGCCAGTAGTATAAAGACAGGAAGGGGAAACATTCAGTACTTC. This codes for CASSIKTGRGNIQYF.

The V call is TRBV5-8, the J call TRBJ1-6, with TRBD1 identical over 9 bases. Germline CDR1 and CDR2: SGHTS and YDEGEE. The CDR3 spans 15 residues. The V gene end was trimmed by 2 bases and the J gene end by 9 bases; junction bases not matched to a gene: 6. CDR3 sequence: CASSFEGQGISPLHF. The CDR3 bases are TGTGCCAGCAGCTTCGAAGGACAGGGGATTTCACCCCTCCACTTT.

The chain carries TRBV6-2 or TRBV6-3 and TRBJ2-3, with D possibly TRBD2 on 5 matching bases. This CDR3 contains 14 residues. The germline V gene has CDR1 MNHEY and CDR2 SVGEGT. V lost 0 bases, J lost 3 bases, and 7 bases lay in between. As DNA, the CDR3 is TGTGCCAGCAGTTACTCGGGAGCGACAGATACGCAGTATTTT. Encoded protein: CASSYSGATDTQYF.

For the CDR3, the DNA is TGTGCCAGCAGCTTAGCCCCACAGAACCCTTTCATCTCTGGGGCCAACGTCCTGACTTTC. Protein sequence: CASSLAPQNPFISGANVLTF. The chain recombines TRBV7-6 with TRBJ2-6; no clear D. The V gene lost 0 bases and the J gene lost 0 bases, with 18 bases spanning the gap. There are 20 residues in the CDR3. Looked up from germline, CDR1 is SGHVS and CDR2 is FNYEAQ.

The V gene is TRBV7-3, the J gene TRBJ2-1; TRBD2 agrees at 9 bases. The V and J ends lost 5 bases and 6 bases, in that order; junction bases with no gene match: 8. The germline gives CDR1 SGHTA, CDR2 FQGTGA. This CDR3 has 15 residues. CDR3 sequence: CASSPRAGGVNEQFF. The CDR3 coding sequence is TGTGCCAGCAGCCCGCGGGCGGGAGGGGTCAATGAGCAGTTCTTC.

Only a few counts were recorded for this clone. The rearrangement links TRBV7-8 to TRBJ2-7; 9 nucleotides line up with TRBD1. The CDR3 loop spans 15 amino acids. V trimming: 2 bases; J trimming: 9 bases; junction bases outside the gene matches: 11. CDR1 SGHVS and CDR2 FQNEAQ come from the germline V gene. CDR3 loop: CASSLTVDRGGVQYF. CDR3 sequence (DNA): TGTGCCAGCAGCTTAACCGTGGACAGGGGTGGAGTGCAGTACTTC.

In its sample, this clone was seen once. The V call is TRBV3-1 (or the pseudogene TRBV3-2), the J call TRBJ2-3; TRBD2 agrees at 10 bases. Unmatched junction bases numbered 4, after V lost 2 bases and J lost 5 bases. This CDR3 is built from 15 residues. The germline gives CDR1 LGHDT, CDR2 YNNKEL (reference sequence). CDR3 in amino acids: CASSQLAGVKDTQYF. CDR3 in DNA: TGTGCCAGCAGCCAACTAGCGGGAGTAAAAGATACGCAGTATTTT.

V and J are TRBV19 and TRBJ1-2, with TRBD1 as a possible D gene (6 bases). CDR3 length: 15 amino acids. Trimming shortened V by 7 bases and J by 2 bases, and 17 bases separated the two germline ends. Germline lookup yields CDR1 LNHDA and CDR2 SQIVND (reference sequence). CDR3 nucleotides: TGTGCCAGTACTGGGGGTGGCGGGGGCAACTATGGCTACACCTTC. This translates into CASTGGGGGNYGYTF.

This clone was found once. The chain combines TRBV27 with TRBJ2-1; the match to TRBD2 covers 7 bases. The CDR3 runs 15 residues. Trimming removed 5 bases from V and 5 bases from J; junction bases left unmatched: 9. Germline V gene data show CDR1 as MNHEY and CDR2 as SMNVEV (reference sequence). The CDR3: CASSPRLAHHNEQFF. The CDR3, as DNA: TGTGCCAGCAGTCCTAGACTAGCCCATCACAATGAGCAGTTCTTC.

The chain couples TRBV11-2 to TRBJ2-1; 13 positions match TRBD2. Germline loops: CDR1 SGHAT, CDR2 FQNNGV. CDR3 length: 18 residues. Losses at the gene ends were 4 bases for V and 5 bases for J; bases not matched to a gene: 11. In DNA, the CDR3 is TGTGCCAGCAGCTCCGTCCGGACTAGCGGGAGATTCAACAATGAGCAGTTCTTC. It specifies CASSSVRTSGRFNNEQFF.

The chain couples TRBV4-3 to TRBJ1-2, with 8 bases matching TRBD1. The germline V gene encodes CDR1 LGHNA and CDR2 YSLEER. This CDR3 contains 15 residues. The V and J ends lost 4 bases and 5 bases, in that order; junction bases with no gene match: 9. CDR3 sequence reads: CASSRGTGSSYGYTF. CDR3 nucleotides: TGCGCCAGCAGCCGCGGGACAGGAAGTAGTTATGGCTACACCTTC.

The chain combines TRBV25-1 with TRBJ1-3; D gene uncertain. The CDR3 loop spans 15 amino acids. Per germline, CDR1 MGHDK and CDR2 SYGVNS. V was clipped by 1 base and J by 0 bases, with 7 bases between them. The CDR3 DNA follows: TGTGCCAGCAGTGAATGGCAGTCCTCTGGAAACACCATATATTTT. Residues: CASSEWQSSGNTIYF.

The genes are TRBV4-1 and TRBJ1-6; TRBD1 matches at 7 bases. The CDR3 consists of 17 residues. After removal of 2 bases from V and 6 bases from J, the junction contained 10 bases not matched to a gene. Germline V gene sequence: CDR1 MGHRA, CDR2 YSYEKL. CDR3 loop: CASSQTGTGQSNSPLHF. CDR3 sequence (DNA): TGCGCCAGCAGCCAAACTGGGACGGGACAGAGTAATTCACCCCTCCACTTT.

CDR3 DNA: TGTGCCAGTACCCCGGGACTCGGAGACTACAATGAGCAGTTCTTC. It is translated as CASTPGLGDYNEQFF. The chain is built from TRBV19 and TRBJ2-1, with a possible D match to TRBD2 (6 bases). The CDR3 consists of 15 residues. CDR1 and CDR2 (germline): LNHDA, SQIVND (reference sequence). V was clipped by 7 bases and J by 3 bases, with 16 bases between them.

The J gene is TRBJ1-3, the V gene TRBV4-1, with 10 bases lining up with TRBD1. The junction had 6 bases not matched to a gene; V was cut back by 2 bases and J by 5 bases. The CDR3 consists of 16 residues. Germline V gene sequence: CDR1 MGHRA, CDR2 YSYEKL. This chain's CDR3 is CASSQTGTGERNTIYF. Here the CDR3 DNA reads TGCGCCAGCAGCCAAACCGGGACAGGGGAGAGAAACACCATATATTTT.